This T cell receptor (beta chain) was recorded in a study of CD8 T cells in Susac syndrome. Findings and caveats of the study: The number of individuals included in the study's TCR sequencing and HLA analysis was acknowledged as relatively small.

CD8+ and CD4+ T cells circulating in blood were sequenced for TCR beta. An amount of RNA that ranged from roughly 0.5 to 1 ug was reverse transcribed with random hexamers. Amplification of TCR beta CDR3 by immunoSEQ multiplex PCR spanned 54 Vbeta and 13 Jbeta. TCRdb redid the calling of the immunoSEQ multiplex PCR reads with MiXCR, one entry per CDR3 protein. The repertoire holds about 200,000 distinct CDR3 sequences, about 95% seen once, with approximately 0.097% in the top ten. Remarks on this clonotype: Its target is not known.

The CDR3 consists of 14 residues. With 7 bases clipped from V and 4 bases from J, the junction kept 13 bases outside the gene matches. Germline CDR1 SQVTM, CDR2 ANQGSEA. V gene TRBV29-1 combines with J gene TRBJ2-7, with 7 bases aligning to TRBD1. The source of this sequence is a human donor with multiple sclerosis. Sequenced: CD4+ T cells from PBMCs. In nucleotides, the CDR3 is TGCAGCGCCCTTTTACACAGGGGTATATACGAGCAGTACTTC. Translating it yields CSALLHRGIYEQYF.